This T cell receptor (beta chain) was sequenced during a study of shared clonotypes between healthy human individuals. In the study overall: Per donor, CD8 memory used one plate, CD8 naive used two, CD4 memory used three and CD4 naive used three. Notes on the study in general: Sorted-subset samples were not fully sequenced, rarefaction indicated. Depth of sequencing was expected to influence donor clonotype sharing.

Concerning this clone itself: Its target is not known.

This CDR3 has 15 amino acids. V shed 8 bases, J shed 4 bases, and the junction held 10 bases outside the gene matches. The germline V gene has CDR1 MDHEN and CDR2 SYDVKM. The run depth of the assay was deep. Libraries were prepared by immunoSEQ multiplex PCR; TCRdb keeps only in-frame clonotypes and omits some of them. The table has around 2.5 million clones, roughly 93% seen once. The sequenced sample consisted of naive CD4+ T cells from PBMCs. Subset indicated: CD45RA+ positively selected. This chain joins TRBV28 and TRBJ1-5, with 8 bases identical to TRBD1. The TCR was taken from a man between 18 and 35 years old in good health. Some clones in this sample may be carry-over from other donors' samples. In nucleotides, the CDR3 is TGTGCCAGCTTAGACGACAGGGGAATGAATCAGCCCCAGCATTTT. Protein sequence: CASLDDRGMNQPQHF.